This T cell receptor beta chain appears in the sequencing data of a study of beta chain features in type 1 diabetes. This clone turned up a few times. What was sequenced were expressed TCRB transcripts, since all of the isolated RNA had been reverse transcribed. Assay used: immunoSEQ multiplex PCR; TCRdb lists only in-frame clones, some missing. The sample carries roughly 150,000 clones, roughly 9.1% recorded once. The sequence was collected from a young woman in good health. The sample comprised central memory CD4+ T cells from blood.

The CDR3 DNA is TGTGCCTGGAGTGTACGGGGGGGAGGTAGAGATACGCAGTATTTT. This translates into CAWSVRGGGRDTQYF. This chain links TRBV30 with TRBJ2-3; TRBD2 matches 8 bases. From germline, CDR1 is GTSNPN and CDR2 SVGIG (reference sequence). The V and J ends lost 0 bases and 5 bases, in that order; junction bases with no gene match: 7. The CDR3 extends over 15 amino acids.